Listed here are 2 T cell receptor beta chains from one sample, sequenced in a study of preoperative IRX-2 immunotherapy in early breast cancer. The treatment denotes: preoperative locoregional IRX-2 cytokine immunotherapy. Here immunoSEQ multiplex PCR was the method, and the copy in TCRdb shows in-frame clones only, minus some. The data hold roughly 30,000 clones, with roughly four fifths observed a single time. The sequencing here drew on lymph node tissue, taken from a patient treated with IRX-2 immunotherapy. The receptor set was obtained from a human donor with breast cancer.

The rearrangement links TRBV6-8 to TRBJ2-3, with unresolved D. The CDR3 length is 14 residues. Germline values: CDR1 MNHGY, CDR2 SAAAGT. Deletions cut 10 bases from V and 5 bases from J, with 19 bases between. CDR3 loop: CATADMSGEDTQYF. The CDR3 nucleotides read TGTGCCACAGCCGACATGAGTGGGGAAGATACGCAGTATTTT.

The chain couples TRBV19 to TRBJ2-2, with 8 bases aligning to TRBD2. This CDR3 spans 16 amino acids. The germline V gene has CDR1 LNHDA and CDR2 SQIVND (reference sequence). Trimming took 4 bases from V and 1 from J; bases not matched to a gene: 5. The CDR3 loop reads CASSRNSGRNTGELFF. For the CDR3, the DNA is TGTGCCAGTAGTAGGAACAGCGGGAGGAACACCGGGGAGCTGTTTTTT. The full variable domain, its missing parts supplied by reference TRBV19 and TRBJ2-2, is DGGITQSPKYLFRKEGQNVTLSCEQNLNHDAMYWYRQDPGQGLRLIYYSQIVNDFQKGDIAEGYSVSREKKESFPLTVTSAQKNPTAFYLCASSRNSGRNTGELFFGEGSRLTVL.